Presented here are 26 T cell receptor beta chains from one specimen sequenced in a study of blood T cell repertoires in COVID-19. Here immunoSEQ multiplex PCR was the method, and the copy in TCRdb shows in-frame clones only, minus some. The sample lists 80,000 to 90,000 clones; under 90% were seen once. The specimen was peripheral blood. These TCRs come from a woman aged 65 to 85 with acute or convalescent COVID-19.

J is TRBJ1-2 and V is TRBV28; TRBD1 is a possible D gene (6 bases). The CDR3 covers 14 residues. CDR1 is MDHEN and CDR2 is SYDVKM in the germline V gene. Trimming took 1 base from V and 2 from J, leaving 8 bases between them. Written as DNA, the CDR3 is TGTGCCAGCAGTTTATCCCAGGGGAACTATGGCTACACCTTC. Translating gives CASSLSQGNYGYTF.

The genes are TRBV7-2 and TRBJ2-2; 12 positions match TRBD1. Germline V gene sequence: CDR1 SGHTA, CDR2 FQGNSA. CDR3 length: 16 residues. The trim removed 5 bases at V and 5 bases at J, leaving 6 bases unmatched. In nucleotides, the CDR3 is TGTGCCAGCAGCCCGAGGGACAGGGGGCCTACCGGGGAGCTGTTTTTT. Amino acid sequence: CASSPRDRGPTGELFF.

This clone was seen only once. The rearrangement uses TRBV29-1 and TRBJ1-1, with D possibly TRBD1 on 6 matching bases. This CDR3 region has 14 residues. Trimming stripped 2 bases from V and 6 bases from J, with 16 bases between. The germline gives CDR1 SQVTM, CDR2 ANQGSEA. The CDR3 nucleotides are TGCAGCGTTGAAAACGGCCTCGGACAGTCTGAAGCTTTCTTT. Residues: CSVENGLGQSEAFF.

The gene calls are TRBV4-3 and TRBJ2-3; possibly TRBD2 for D (5 bases). The CDR3 extends over 16 amino acids. Germline assignment: CDR1 LGHNA and CDR2 YSLEER. V was pared by 0 bases and J by 3 bases, with 13 bases between. The CDR3 reads CASSQDSAAETDTQYF. CDR3 sequence (DNA): TGCGCCAGCAGCCAAGATTCAGCAGCGGAAACAGATACGCAGTATTTT.

This clone was seen a handful of times. The V call is TRBV2, the J call TRBJ2-3, with a possible D match to TRBD1 (5 bases). The ends were cut back, 4 bases at V and 4 bases at J, with 12 bases in the middle. The CDR3 consists of 14 residues. The germline CDR1 and CDR2 sequences are SNHLY and FYNNEI. The CDR3 nucleotides are TGTGCCAGCAGTGTCGTCACAGGCGCAGATACGCAGTATTTT. Translated, it gives CASSVVTGADTQYF. Variable domain in full (rest from reference TRBV2 and TRBJ2-3): EPEVTQTPSHQVTQMGQEVILRCVPISNHLYFYWYRQILGQKVEFLVSFYNNEISEKSEIFDDQFSVERPDGSNFTLKIRSTKLEDSAMYFCASSVVTGADTQYFGPGTRLTVL.

The J gene is TRBJ2-4, the V gene TRBV10-1; a possible D gene is TRBD1 (6 bases). The CDR3 has 15 amino acids. CDR1 and CDR2 from the germline V gene are WNHNN and SYGVQD (reference sequence). Trimming left V 0 bases short and J 4 bases short, with 10 bases between. The CDR3 DNA is TGCGCCAGCAGTGAGTCGCAGGGGCAGAAAAACATTCAGTACTTC. This sequence encodes CASSESQGQKNIQYF.

V usage is TRBV29-1 and J usage is TRBJ2-3, with 8 bases lining up with TRBD2. Per germline, CDR1 SQVTM and CDR2 ANQGSEA. The ends lost 4 bases at V and 1 base at J; junction bases unmatched: 4. The CDR3 spans 14 residues. CDR3 sequence (DNA): TGCAGCGTTGTAATAGCGGGGCGCACAGATACGCAGTATTTT. Amino acid sequence: CSVVIAGRTDTQYF.

This clone showed up just a few times. The V and J genes are TRBV30 and TRBJ1-2, with 8 bases identical to TRBD1. V was clipped by 4 bases and J by 4 bases; unmatched bases: 8. CDR3 length: 14 residues. Looked up from germline, CDR1 is GTSNPN and CDR2 is SVGIG (reference sequence). The CDR3 nucleotides read TGTGCCTGGAAGAGTCCGGGACAGGCCTATGGCTACACCTTC. As protein: CAWKSPGQAYGYTF.

This clone was found a few times. The rearrangement uses TRBV6-1 and TRBJ1-6; perhaps TRBD1 as D (5 bases). The CDR3 runs 13 residues. V lost 2 bases, J lost 7 bases, and 6 bases lay in between. The V gene's germline CDR1 is MNHNS and CDR2 SASEGT. The CDR3 DNA sequence: TGTGCCAGCAGTGAAAACAGGAATTCACCCCTCCACTTT. Translated, it gives CASSENRNSPLHF.

The chain employs TRBV11-2 and TRBJ2-7, with 7 bases lining up with TRBD1. The germline V gene encodes CDR1 SGHAT and CDR2 FQNNGV. The CDR3 is 14 amino acids. V shed 3 bases, J shed 1 base, and the junction held 3 bases outside the gene matches. DNA for the CDR3: TGTGCCAGCAGCTTGGAGACAGGGTCCTACGAGCAGTACGTC. Amino acid sequence: CASSLETGSYEQYV.

The rearrangement uses TRBV30 and TRBJ1-6, with 8 bases fitting TRBD1. Germline CDR1 is GTSNPN and CDR2 is SVGIG (reference sequence). CDR3 length: 14 residues. Trimming took 4 bases from V and 7 from J; bases not matched to a gene: 6. The CDR3 DNA is TGTGCCTGGACTGCGGGACAGGAGAATTCACCCCTCCACTTT. Protein sequence: CAWTAGQENSPLHF.

This chain connects TRBV5-4 to TRBJ1-3, with 8 bases aligning to TRBD1. Germline values: CDR1 SGHNT, CDR2 YYREEE (reference sequence). The CDR3 contains 14 residues. V lost 4 bases, J lost 2 bases, and 2 bases stayed unmatched. The CDR3 loop is CASSVTGAGNTIYF. The CDR3 DNA follows: TGTGCCAGCAGCGTGACAGGGGCTGGAAACACCATATATTTT. Supplemented by reference TRBV5-4 and TRBJ1-3, the full variable domain reads ETGVTQSPTHLIKTRGQQVTLRCSSQSGHNTVSWYQQALGQGPQFIFQYYREEENGRGNFPPRFSGLQFPNYSSELNVNALELDDSALYLCASSVTGAGNTIYFGEGSWLTVV.

The chain joins TRBV11-2 to TRBJ2-2; 9 bases are a match to TRBD2. Germline lookup yields CDR1 SGHAT and CDR2 FQNNGV. This CDR3 is 16 amino acids long. Losses at the gene ends were 2 bases for V and 6 bases for J; bases not matched to a gene: 7. DNA of the CDR3: TGTGCCAGCAGCTTACATCAGCGGGAGGTGGCCGGGGAGCTGTTTTTT. Amino acid sequence: CASSLHQREVAGELFF.

The chain is built from TRBV25-1 and TRBJ1-6, with D perhaps TRBD1 (6 bases). This CDR3 is 15 amino acids long. Between the trimmed V and J ends, which lost 4 bases and 7 bases, there was a span of 14 bases. The V gene's germline CDR1 is MGHDK and CDR2 SYGVNS. The CDR3 bases are TGTGCCAGCAGTGTGCAGGGGACGGGCAATTCACCCCTCCACTTT. Its translation is CASSVQGTGNSPLHF.

This chain joins TRBV6-5 and TRBJ1-1; 7 positions match TRBD1. The CDR3 contains 15 residues. CDR1 is MNHEY, CDR2 SVGAGI, per germline. Losses at the gene ends were 4 bases for V and 2 bases for J; bases not matched to a gene: 7. The CDR3 is CASSSWTGPNTEAFF. DNA of the CDR3: TGTGCCAGCAGTTCGTGGACAGGCCCAAACACTGAAGCTTTCTTT.

There are a few counts of this clone. The chain couples TRBV6-5 to TRBJ2-5; 9 bases align to TRBD2. There are 15 residues in the CDR3. Per germline, CDR1 MNHEY and CDR2 SVGAGI. V was clipped by 6 bases and J by 4 bases; unmatched bases: 9. CDR3 protein: CASRPTGTSRETQYF. The CDR3, as DNA: TGTGCCAGCAGACCGACCGGGACTAGCAGAGAGACCCAGTACTTC.

This chain connects TRBV7-2 to TRBJ1-2, with TRBD1 identical over 7 bases. The germline V gene has CDR1 SGHTA and CDR2 FQGNSA. V lost 6 bases, J lost 6 bases, and 10 bases stayed unmatched. The CDR3 loop spans 14 amino acids. CDR3 bases: TGTGCCAGCAGTAGACAGGGTCCCCTGGATGGCTACACCTTC. Amino acid sequence: CASSRQGPLDGYTF. The variable domain in full, completed from reference TRBV7-2 and TRBJ1-2, reads GAGVSQSPSNKVTEKGKDVELRCDPISGHTALYWYRQSLGQGLEFLIYFQGNSAPDKSGLPSDRFSAERTGGSVSTLTIQRTQQEDSAVYLCASSRQGPLDGYTFGSGTRLTVV.

The genes are TRBV9 and TRBJ2-1, with a possible D match to TRBD2 (5 bases). Germline CDR1 and CDR2: SGDLS and YYNGEE. The CDR3 is made up of 15 amino acids. The ends were cut back, 1 base at V and 2 bases at J, with 10 bases in the middle. The CDR3 sequence: CASSVSRTAYNEQFF. In DNA, the CDR3 is TGTGCCAGCAGCGTATCGCGGACTGCCTACAATGAGCAGTTCTTC.

This rearrangement joins TRBV7-2 to TRBJ2-2, with D possibly TRBD1 on 5 matching bases. CDR3 length: 13 amino acids. Germline assignment: CDR1 SGHTA and CDR2 FQGNSA. V was cut by 4 bases and J by 8 bases, with 11 bases left in between. For the CDR3, the DNA is TGTGCCAGCAGCTGGAAGGGGCGGGGGGAGCTGTTTTTT. This sequence encodes CASSWKGRGELFF.

The chain recombines TRBV19 with TRBJ2-3, with 10 bases identical to TRBD1. The length of the CDR3 is 15 residues. The germline V gene has CDR1 LNHDA and CDR2 SQIVND (reference sequence). J was trimmed by 1 base and V by 7 bases; bases with no gene match: 5. The CDR3: CASIADRGRTDTQYF. The CDR3 DNA reads as TGTGCCAGTATCGCCGACAGGGGGCGCACAGATACGCAGTATTTT. Variable domain in full (rest from reference TRBV19 and TRBJ2-3): DGGITQSPKYLFRKEGQNVTLSCEQNLNHDAMYWYRQDPGQGLRLIYYSQIVNDFQKGDIAEGYSVSREKKESFPLTVTSAQKNPTAFYLCASIADRGRTDTQYFGPGTRLTVL.

This clone was seen just once. This chain uses TRBV9 with TRBJ1-1, with 7 bases matching TRBD1. This CDR3 region has 14 residues. The V gene end was trimmed by 6 bases and the J gene end by 0 bases; junction bases not matched to a gene: 5. Per germline, CDR1 SGDLS and CDR2 YYNGEE. The CDR3 DNA reads as TGTGCCAGCACCATGACAGGGATGAACACTGAAGCTTTCTTT. Amino acid sequence: CASTMTGMNTEAFF.

The chain uses TRBV5-1 and TRBJ2-1; TRBD1 aligns across 7 bases. The CDR3 totals 16 residues. Per the germline V gene, CDR1 is SGHRS and CDR2 is YFSETQ. Losses at the gene ends were 2 bases for V and 5 bases for J; bases not matched to a gene: 10. The CDR3 spells CASSLLSGTVDNEQFF. As DNA, the CDR3 is TGCGCCAGCAGCTTACTCTCTGGGACAGTCGACAATGAGCAGTTCTTC.

The gene calls are TRBV27 and TRBJ1-2, with D possibly being TRBD1 (5 bases). CDR3 length: 14 amino acids. V gave up 0 bases and J gave up 8 bases, with 13 bases separating them. CDR1 and CDR2 (germline): MNHEY, SMNVEV (reference sequence). Here the CDR3 reads CASSLSPGVWGYTF. DNA for the CDR3: TGTGCCAGCAGTTTATCACCGGGGGTCTGGGGCTACACCTTC.

The rearrangement links TRBV7-9 to TRBJ1-4, with a possible D match to TRBD1 (6 bases). Looked up from germline, CDR1 is SEHNR and CDR2 is FQNEAQ (reference sequence). The germline V and J ends were trimmed by 1 base and 8 bases, with 17 bases remaining between them. The length of the CDR3 is 16 residues. The CDR3 loop reads CASSLVGAGPGEKLFF. The CDR3 nucleotides read TGTGCCAGCAGCTTAGTGGGGGCTGGCCCAGGGGAAAAACTGTTTTTT.

The chain has TRBV11-2 and TRBJ1-1; D is undetermined. Germline lookup yields CDR1 SGHAT and CDR2 FQNNGV. CDR3 length equals 13 residues. The V and J ends lost 5 bases and 6 bases respectively, with 13 bases between them. CDR3 residues: CASSPGIGAEAFF. CDR3 DNA: TGTGCCAGCAGCCCAGGAATAGGCGCTGAAGCTTTCTTT.

The chain employs TRBV24-1 and TRBJ1-2; 7 bases align to TRBD1. The length of the CDR3 is 14 residues. With 3 bases clipped from V and 8 bases from J, the junction kept 8 bases outside the gene matches. Germline V CDR1 and CDR2: KGHDR, SFDVKD. The CDR3 DNA is TGTGCCACCAGTGATCCCCGACAGGGATGGGGCTACACCTTC. The encoded protein is CATSDPRQGWGYTF.